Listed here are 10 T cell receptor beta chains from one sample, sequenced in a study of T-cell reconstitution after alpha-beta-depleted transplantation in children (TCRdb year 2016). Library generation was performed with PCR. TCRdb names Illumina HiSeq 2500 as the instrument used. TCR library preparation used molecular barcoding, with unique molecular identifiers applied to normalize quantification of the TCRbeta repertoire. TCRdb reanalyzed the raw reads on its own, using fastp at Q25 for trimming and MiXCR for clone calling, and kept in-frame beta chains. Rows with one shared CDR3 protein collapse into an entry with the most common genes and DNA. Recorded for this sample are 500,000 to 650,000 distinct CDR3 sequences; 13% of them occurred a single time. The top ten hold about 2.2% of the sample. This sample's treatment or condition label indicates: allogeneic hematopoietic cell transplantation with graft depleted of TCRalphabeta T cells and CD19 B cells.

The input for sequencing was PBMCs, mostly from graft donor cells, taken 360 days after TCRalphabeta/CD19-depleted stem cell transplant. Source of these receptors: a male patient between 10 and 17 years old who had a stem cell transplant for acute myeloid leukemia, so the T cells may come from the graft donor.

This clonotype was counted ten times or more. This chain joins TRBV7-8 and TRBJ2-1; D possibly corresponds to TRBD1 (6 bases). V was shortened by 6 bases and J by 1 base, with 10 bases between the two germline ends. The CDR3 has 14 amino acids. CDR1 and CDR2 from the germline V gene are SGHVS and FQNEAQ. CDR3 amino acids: CASSSGQSYNEQFF. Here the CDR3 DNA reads TGTGCCAGCAGTTCCGGACAGTCCTACAATGAGCAGTTCTTC.

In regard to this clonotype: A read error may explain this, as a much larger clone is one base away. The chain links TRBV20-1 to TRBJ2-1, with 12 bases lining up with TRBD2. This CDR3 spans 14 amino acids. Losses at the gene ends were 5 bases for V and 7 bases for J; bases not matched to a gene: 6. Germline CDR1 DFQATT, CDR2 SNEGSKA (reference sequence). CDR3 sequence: CSADLAGGRNEQFF. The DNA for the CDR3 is TGCAGTGCTGACCTAGCGGGAGGGAGAAATGAGCAGTTCTTC.

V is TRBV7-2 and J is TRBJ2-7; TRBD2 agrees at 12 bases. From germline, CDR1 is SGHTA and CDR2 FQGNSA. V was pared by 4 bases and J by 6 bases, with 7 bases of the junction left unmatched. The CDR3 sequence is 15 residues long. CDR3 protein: CASSSTSGSVIEQYF. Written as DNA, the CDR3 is TGTGCCAGCAGCTCGACTAGCGGGAGCGTCATCGAGCAGTACTTC.

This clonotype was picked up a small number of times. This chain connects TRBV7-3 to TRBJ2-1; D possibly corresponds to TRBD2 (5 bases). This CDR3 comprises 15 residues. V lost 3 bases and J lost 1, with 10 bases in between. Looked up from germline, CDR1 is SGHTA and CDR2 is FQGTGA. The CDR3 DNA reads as TGTGCCAGCAGCTTGACGGGAACATCCTACAATGAGCAGTTCTTC. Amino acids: CASSLTGTSYNEQFF.

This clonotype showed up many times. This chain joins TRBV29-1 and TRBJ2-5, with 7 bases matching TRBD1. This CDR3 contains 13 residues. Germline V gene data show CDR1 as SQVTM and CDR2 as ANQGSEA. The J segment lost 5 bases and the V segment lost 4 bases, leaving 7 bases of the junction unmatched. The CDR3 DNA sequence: TGCAGCGTTGGAAGAACAGGGGTGGAGACCCAGTACTTC. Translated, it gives CSVGRTGVETQYF.

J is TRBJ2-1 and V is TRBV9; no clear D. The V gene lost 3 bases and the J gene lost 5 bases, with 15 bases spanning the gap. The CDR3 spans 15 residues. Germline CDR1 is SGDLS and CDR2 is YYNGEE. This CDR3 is CASSARAGKDNEQFF. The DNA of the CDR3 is TGTGCCAGCAGCGCCCGCGCAGGTAAAGACAATGAGCAGTTCTTC. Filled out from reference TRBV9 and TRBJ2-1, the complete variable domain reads DSGVTQTPKHLITATGQRVTLRCSPRSGDLSVYWYQQSLDQGLQFLIQYYNGEERAKGNILERFSAQQFPDLHSELNLSSLELGDSALYFCASSARAGKDNEQFFGPGTRLTVL.

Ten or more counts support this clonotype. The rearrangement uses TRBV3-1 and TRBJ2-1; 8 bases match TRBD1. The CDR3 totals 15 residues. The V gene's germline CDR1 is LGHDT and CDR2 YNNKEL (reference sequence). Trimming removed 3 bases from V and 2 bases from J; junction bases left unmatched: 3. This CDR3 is CASSQETGAYNEQFF. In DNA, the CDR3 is TGTGCCAGCAGCCAGGAGACAGGGGCCTACAATGAGCAGTTCTTC.

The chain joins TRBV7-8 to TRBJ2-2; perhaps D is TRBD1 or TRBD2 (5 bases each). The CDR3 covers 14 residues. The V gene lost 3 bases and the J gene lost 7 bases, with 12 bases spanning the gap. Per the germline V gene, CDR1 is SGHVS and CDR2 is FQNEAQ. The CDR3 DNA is TGTGCCAGCAGCTTGAGGGAGAGGGGCGGGGAGCTGTTTTTT. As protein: CASSLRERGGELFF.

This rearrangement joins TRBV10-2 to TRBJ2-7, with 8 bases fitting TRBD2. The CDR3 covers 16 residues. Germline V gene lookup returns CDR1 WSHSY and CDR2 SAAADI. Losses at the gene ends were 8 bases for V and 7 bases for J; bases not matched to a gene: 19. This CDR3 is CASGPARAGGFWEQYF. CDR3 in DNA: TGCGCCAGCGGGCCGGCTCGGGCGGGAGGATTTTGGGAGCAGTACTTC.

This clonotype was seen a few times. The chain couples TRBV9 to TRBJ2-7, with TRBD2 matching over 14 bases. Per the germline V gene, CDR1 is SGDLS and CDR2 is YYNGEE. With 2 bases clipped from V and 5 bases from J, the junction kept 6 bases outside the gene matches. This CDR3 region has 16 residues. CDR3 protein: CASSVVGLAGVDEQYF. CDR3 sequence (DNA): TGTGCCAGCAGCGTCGTGGGACTAGCGGGAGTCGACGAGCAGTACTTC.